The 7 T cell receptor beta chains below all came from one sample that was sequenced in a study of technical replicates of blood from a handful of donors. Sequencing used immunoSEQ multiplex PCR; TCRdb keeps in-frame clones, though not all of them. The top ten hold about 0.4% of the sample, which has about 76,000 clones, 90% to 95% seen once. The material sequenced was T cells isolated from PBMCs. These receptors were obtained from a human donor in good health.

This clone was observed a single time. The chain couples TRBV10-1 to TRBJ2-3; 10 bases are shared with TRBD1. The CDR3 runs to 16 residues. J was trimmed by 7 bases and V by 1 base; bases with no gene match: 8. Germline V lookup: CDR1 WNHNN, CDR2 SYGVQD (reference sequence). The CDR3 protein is CASSEYRQGARNTQYF. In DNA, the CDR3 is TGCGCCAGCAGTGAGTACCGACAGGGGGCGCGGAATACGCAGTATTTT.

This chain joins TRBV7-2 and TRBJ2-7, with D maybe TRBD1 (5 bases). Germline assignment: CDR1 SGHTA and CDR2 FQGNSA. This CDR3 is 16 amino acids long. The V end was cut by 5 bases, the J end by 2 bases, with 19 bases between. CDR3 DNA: TGTGCCAGCAGCAAACCCCCAGGGCGGAAAACCTACGAGCAGTACTTC. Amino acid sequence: CASSKPPGRKTYEQYF.

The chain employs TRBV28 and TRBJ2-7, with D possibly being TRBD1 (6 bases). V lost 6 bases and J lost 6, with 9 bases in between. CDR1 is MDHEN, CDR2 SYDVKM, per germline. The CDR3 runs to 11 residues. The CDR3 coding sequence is TGTGCCAGCAGAACAGGGTTCGAGCAGTACTTC. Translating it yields CASRTGFEQYF.

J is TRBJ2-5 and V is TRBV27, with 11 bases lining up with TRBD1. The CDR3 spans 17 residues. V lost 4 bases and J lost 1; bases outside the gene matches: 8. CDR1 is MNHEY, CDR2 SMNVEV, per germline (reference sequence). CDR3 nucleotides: TGTGCCAGCAGTTGGGGTCCCGGGACAGGGGGCCAAGAGACCCAGTACTTC. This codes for CASSWGPGTGGQETQYF.

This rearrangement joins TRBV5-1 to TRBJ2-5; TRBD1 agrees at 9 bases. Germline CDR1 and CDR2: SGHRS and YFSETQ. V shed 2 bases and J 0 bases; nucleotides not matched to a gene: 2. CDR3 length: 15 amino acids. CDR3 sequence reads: CASSLGQGNQETQYF. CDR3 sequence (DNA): TGCGCCAGCAGCTTAGGACAGGGGAACCAAGAGACCCAGTACTTC.

CDR3 nucleotides: TGTGCCAGTAGTATACAGGGGGCGCCCACTGAAGCTTTCTTT. It codes for CASSIQGAPTEAFF. This chain links TRBV19 with TRBJ1-1; 8 nucleotides line up with TRBD1. Per germline, CDR1 LNHDA and CDR2 SQIVND (reference sequence). V shed 2 bases, J shed 4 bases, and the junction held 3 bases outside the gene matches. The CDR3 is 14 amino acids.

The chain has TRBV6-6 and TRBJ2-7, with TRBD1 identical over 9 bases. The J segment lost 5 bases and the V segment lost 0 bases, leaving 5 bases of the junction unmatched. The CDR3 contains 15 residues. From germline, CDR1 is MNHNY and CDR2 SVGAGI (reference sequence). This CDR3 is CASSYSGTGGHEQYF. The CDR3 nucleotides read TGTGCCAGCAGTTACTCCGGTACAGGGGGCCACGAGCAGTACTTC.